These T cell receptor beta chains were read from a single sample in a study of blood T cells in healthy people across ages. TCRdb fed the 5' RACE reads into MiXCR, producing one record per CDR3 protein. The data hold around 1,700,000 distinct CDR3 sequences, with roughly 28% observed a single time. Source material: blood. The receptors originated from a woman in her 30s in good health. The CDR3 runs from the conserved cysteine through the conserved F or W. The order of the fields is clone size, J gene, V gene, CDR3 protein. The size of a clone is reported for some rows only, either as once, few or many, or as a class for expanded clones.

. TRBJ2-2 TRBV20-1 CSARGLDQTGELFF
. TRBJ1-1 TRBV20-1 CSAPLAGQGRNTEAFF
. TRBJ2-7 TRBV5-1 CASSLVDRGEQYF
. TRBJ2-3 TRBV10-1 CASSESRGGTDTQYF
few TRBJ1-1 TRBV28 CASSASGTDMNTEAFF
. TRBJ2-2 TRBV12-5 CASGLVARGNTGELFF
. TRBJ2-5 TRBV5-1 CASSRPGLAGQETQYF
few TRBJ1-1 TRBV4-1 CASSQVQGAGGTEAFF
few TRBJ2-1 TRBV7-2 CASGPYPYNEQFF
. TRBJ2-3 TRBV7-3 CARSSNPTDTQYF
few TRBJ2-3 TRBV6-6 CASSPPRTSGHTDAQYF
many TRBJ2-7 TRBV6-2/TRBV6-3 CASSGVEVGYEQYF
. TRBJ2-7 TRBV5-6 CARSTAQWVRTYEQYF
. TRBJ1-3 TRBV6-5 CASSRGSSGNTIYF
. TRBJ1-5 TRBV30 CAWSGPYSNQPQHF
many TRBJ1-1 TRBV7-6 CASPPRDRAVHTEAFF
. TRBJ2-7 TRBV21-1 CASSKKGCGSSYEQYF
few TRBJ2-1 TRBV11-2 CASSLDLRAGGPHNEQFF
. TRBJ2-4 TRBV9 CASSPTTQNIQYF
. TRBJ2-2 TRBV30 CAWNLGHSNTGELFF
few TRBJ2-4 TRBV5-4 CASSPGGGTTGNIQYF
. TRBJ2-3 TRBV11-2 CASSLDAAGLLSTDTQYF
once TRBJ1-1 TRBV19 CASARQDLGEAFF
. TRBJ2-1 TRBV12-3/TRBV12-4 CASSSTAGHQEQFF
few TRBJ1-5 TRBV3-1 CASSQGVGGQGQGPQHF
few TRBJ2-5 TRBV20-1 CSARDRTGETQYF
. TRBJ2-5 TRBV5-1 CASSRGQDQETQYF
few TRBJ2-5 TRBV14 CASSRQLSGIETQYF
. TRBJ1-5 TRBV10-3 CAISIGQSNQPQHF
many TRBJ2-7 TRBV12-3/TRBV12-4 CASSPGTGNHEQYF
few TRBJ2-7 TRBV2 CASKPASYEQYF
few TRBJ2-5 TRBV2 CASLRDYSYQETQYF
. TRBJ1-1 TRBV6-4 CASRTDRENTEAFF
. . TRBV7-9 CASSSAGTNLYEQYF
many TRBJ1-2 TRBV6-6 CASSYSGGQGPNYGYTF
many TRBJ2-7 TRBV20-1 CSAREREIPYEQYF
few TRBJ1-2 TRBV20-1 CSAIQGYSYGYTF
many TRBJ2-5 TRBV7-2 CASSLVPSQETQYF
. TRBJ2-3 TRBV9 CASSPEGRGTDTQYF
. TRBJ2-1 TRBV20-1 CSARVSVSEQFF
many TRBJ2-5 TRBV18 CASSPAGRETQYF
. TRBJ1-4 TRBV5-1 CASSGDSLVEKRFF
few TRBJ1-2 TRBV27 CASSLGTQDGYTF
many TRBJ2-7 TRBV5-1 CASSLSGGSSYEQYF
many TRBJ2-7 TRBV11-2 CASSLFSGEQYF
. TRBJ2-6 TRBV7-9 CASSFLTGNTGANVLTF
. TRBJ2-3 TRBV29-1 CSVAPRLAGGRDTQYF
. . TRBV6-2/TRBV6-3 CASSYVGLVSSEQYF
few TRBJ2-1 TRBV7-9 CASSLTGAAVNEQFF
few TRBJ2-7 TRBV9 CASSPPGDREQYF
many TRBJ1-2 TRBV12-3/TRBV12-4 CASRAIQGYTF
. TRBJ2-1 TRBV28 CASRWGENERFF
few TRBJ2-7 TRBV28 CASNGQGNLGPYEQYF
many TRBJ2-1 TRBV29-1 CSVALGASSYNEQFF
. TRBJ1-6 TRBV18 CASSLTATGDNSPLHF
few TRBJ2-7 TRBV20-1 CSAPNRDHSYEQYF
. TRBJ1-3 TRBV29-1 CSVEDISSGNTIYF
. TRBJ2-7 TRBV9 CASSVGTDVYYEQYF
few TRBJ2-4 TRBV5-5 CASIGGLPTLAKNIQYF
. TRBJ2-2 TRBV5-1 CASSLETDAGELFF